This section outlines one TCR beta chain sequence together with its context. The germline gives CDR1 LGHNA, CDR2 YNFKEQ. Trimming shortened V by 0 bases and J by 0 bases, and 21 bases separated the two germline ends. The length of the CDR3 is 19 residues. The data derive from a study of beta chain features in type 1 diabetes. Every donor provided one heparinised blood draw, which averaged approximately 100 mL. Cell sorting via CD45RO/CCR7/CD25/CD127/CD95/CD27 was performed to obtain CD4+ naive, central memory, regulatory and stem cell-like memory cells. Every isolated RNA sample was fully reverse transcribed, so sequencing captured expressed TCRB transcripts. Clones were read by immunoSEQ multiplex PCR, and TCRdb kept only the in-frame ones, dropping some. The repertoire includes fewer than 400,000 clones, 8% of them detected once, and around 0.44% sits in the top ten.

This clonotype was sampled from a woman between 18 and 29 years old in good health. The V gene is TRBV4-2, the J gene TRBJ2-7; D may be TRBD1 or TRBD2 (5 bases each). Sequences were obtained from central memory CD4+ T cells from blood. This CDR3 reads CASSQDGDPGKRRSYEQYF. CDR3 in DNA: TGTGCCAGCAGCCAAGACGGGGACCCGGGTAAGCGCCGCTCCTACGAGCAGTACTTC.